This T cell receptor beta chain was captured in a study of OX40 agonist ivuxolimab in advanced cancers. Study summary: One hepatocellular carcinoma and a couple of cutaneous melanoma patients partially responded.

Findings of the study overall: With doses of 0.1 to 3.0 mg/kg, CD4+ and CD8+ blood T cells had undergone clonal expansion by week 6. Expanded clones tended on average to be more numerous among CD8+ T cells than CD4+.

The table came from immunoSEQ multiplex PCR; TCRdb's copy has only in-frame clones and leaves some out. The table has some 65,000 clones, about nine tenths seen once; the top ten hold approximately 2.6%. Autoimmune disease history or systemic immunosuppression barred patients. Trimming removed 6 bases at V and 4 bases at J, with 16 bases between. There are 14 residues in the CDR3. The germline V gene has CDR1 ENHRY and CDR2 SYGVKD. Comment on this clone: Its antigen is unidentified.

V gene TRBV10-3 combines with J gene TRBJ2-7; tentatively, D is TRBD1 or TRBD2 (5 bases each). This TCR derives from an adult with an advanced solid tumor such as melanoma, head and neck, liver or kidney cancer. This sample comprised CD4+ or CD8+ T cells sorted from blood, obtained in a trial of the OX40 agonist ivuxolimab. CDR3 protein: CAISWDQKGYEQYF. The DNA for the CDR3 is TGTGCCATCAGCTGGGACCAGAAGGGATACGAGCAGTACTTC.